Shown below are 15 T cell receptor beta chains from a single sample sequenced in a study of cytomegalovirus exposure and HLA in healthy donors (dated by TCRdb to 2016 to 2017). Libraries were built with the immunoSEQ multiplex PCR assay. For the multiplex PCR, a mixture combining 60 forward primers for TCR Vbeta segments and 13 reverse primers for TCR Jbeta segments was used. The table comes from immuneACCESS by way of TCRdb, which keeps in-frame sequences with V and J called. Part of the clones is missing from these tables; in studies checked, under half for an unresolved V gene and the rest for unknown reasons. The sample contains roughly 130,000 clones, roughly two thirds of them found a single time. Of the sample, 1% to 1.5% is held by the ten largest clones. Sequencing input: PBMCs. These TCRs come from a woman between 40 and 50 years old in good health and CMV-seronegative.

The chain combines TRBV29-1 with TRBJ2-4; TRBD2 agrees at 12 bases. CDR1 is SQVTM, CDR2 ANQGSEA, per germline. This CDR3 is 15 amino acids long. The J segment lost 8 bases and the V segment lost 6 bases, leaving 11 bases of the junction unmatched. CDR3 bases: TGCAGCGTCGTAGGGACTAGCGGGTCCCGGGACATTCAGTACTTC. Its protein is CSVVGTSGSRDIQYF.

The V and J genes are TRBV7-2 and TRBJ1-2, with TRBD1 identical over 10 bases. Losses at the gene ends were 6 bases for V and 0 bases for J; bases not matched to a gene: 4. The V gene's germline CDR1 is SGHTA and CDR2 FQGNSA. The CDR3 spans 15 residues. CDR3 in DNA: TGTGCCAGCAGTCCTGGACAGGGGGCTAACTATGGCTACACCTTC. Translating it yields CASSPGQGANYGYTF.

The V and J genes are TRBV9 and TRBJ2-1, with 9 nucleotides matching TRBD1. Losses at the gene ends were 3 bases for V and 8 bases for J; bases not matched to a gene: 9. Germline-derived CDR1 and CDR2 are SGDLS and YYNGEE. The CDR3 sequence is 15 residues long. The CDR3 bases are TGTGCCAGCAGCGGGGGACAGGGAGGAGTCGATGAGCAGTTCTTC. It specifies CASSGGQGGVDEQFF.

This clone was seen once. This rearrangement joins TRBV7-2 to TRBJ1-2, with D uncertain. Germline-derived CDR1 and CDR2 are SGHTA and FQGNSA. Trimming took off 10 bases at V and 0 bases at J, with 9 bases between the two ends. CDR3 length equals 12 residues. CDR3 sequence reads: CAIQTANYGYTF. Written as DNA, the CDR3 is TGTGCCATACAGACCGCTAACTATGGCTACACCTTC.

CDR3 region: CASSEGGGMNTEAFF. The DNA for the CDR3 is TGTGCCAGCAGTGAAGGAGGAGGAATGAACACTGAAGCTTTCTTT. This rearrangement joins TRBV6-1 to TRBJ1-1; D is unresolved. The CDR3 totals 15 residues. Deletions cut 1 base from V and 0 bases from J, with 9 bases between. Germline V gene lookup returns CDR1 MNHNS and CDR2 SASEGT.

This clone showed up just a few times. The rearrangement uses TRBV27 and TRBJ2-5, with TRBD1 matching over 7 bases. The junction had 14 bases not matched to a gene; V was cut back by 5 bases and J by 5 bases. Germline lookup yields CDR1 MNHEY and CDR2 SMNVEV (reference sequence). The CDR3 length is 16 residues. The chain's CDR3 is CASSPLGQTIWETQYF. The DNA for the CDR3 is TGTGCCAGCAGTCCCCTGGGACAGACAATCTGGGAGACCCAGTACTTC.

This clone has only a few counts. This chain joins TRBV6-1 and TRBJ1-1; D ambiguous. The V gene's germline CDR1 is MNHNS and CDR2 SASEGT. Trimming stripped 6 bases from V and 1 base from J, with 9 bases between. The CDR3 totals 13 residues. The CDR3 region has the DNA TGTGCCAGCAGCCCAACAGAGAACACTGAAGCTTTCTTT. This codes for CASSPTENTEAFF.

This clone was recorded only once. This chain uses TRBV16 with TRBJ2-5; 8 bases are shared with TRBD2. V dropped 4 bases and J dropped 3; count of bases not matched to a gene: 1. CDR3 length: 13 residues. Germline values: CDR1 KGHSY, CDR2 FQNENV. CDR3 region: CASSRAGEETQYF. The CDR3 region has the DNA TGTGCCAGCAGCCGAGCGGGAGAAGAGACCCAGTACTTC. Together with reference TRBV16 and TRBJ2-5, the CDR3 gives the full variable domain: GEEVAQTPKHLVRGEGQKAKLYCAPIKGHSYVFWYQQVLKNEFKFLISFQNENVFDETGMPKERFSAKCLPNSPCSLEIQATKLEDSAVYFCASSRAGEETQYFGPGTRLLVL.

This rearrangement joins TRBV4-3 to TRBJ2-3; 12 nucleotides match TRBD2. V gave up 2 bases and J gave up 7 bases; unmatched junction bases: 13. The germline V gene has CDR1 LGHNA and CDR2 YSLEER. The CDR3 totals 18 residues. Written as DNA, the CDR3 is TGCGCCAGCAGCCAATATACCGCTAGCGGGGGGGCGTGGAATACGCAGTATTTT. It yields the protein CASSQYTASGGAWNTQYF.

The chain couples TRBV5-4 to TRBJ1-2, with TRBD1 matching over 10 bases. This CDR3 region has 13 residues. Germline V gene data show CDR1 as SGHNT and CDR2 as YYREEE (reference sequence). V shed 5 bases and J 8 bases; nucleotides not matched to a gene: 6. The CDR3 DNA is TGTGCCAGCAGTACGGGACAGGGGAGAGGCTACACCTTC. Protein: CASSTGQGRGYTF.

The chain is built from TRBV27 and TRBJ2-3; D not resolved. This CDR3 has 14 residues. CDR1 and CDR2 (germline): MNHEY, SMNVEV (reference sequence). Trimming left V 5 bases short and J 4 bases short, with 13 bases between. CDR3 amino acids: CASSPLFIPDTQYF. The CDR3 nucleotides read TGTGCCAGCAGTCCCCTTTTTATCCCAGATACGCAGTATTTT.

This clone came up a few times. The chain employs TRBV2 and TRBJ2-7; D possibly corresponds to TRBD1 (6 bases). This CDR3 is 14 amino acids long. Germline assignment: CDR1 SNHLY and CDR2 FYNNEI. The germline V and J ends were trimmed by 6 bases and 0 bases, with 12 bases remaining between them. The CDR3 DNA sequence: TGTGCCAGCAGCAGACAGGCCTTCTCCTACGAGCAGTACTTC. This sequence encodes CASSRQAFSYEQYF.

This CDR3 is CASGGAGGEAYGYTF. The DNA for the CDR3 is TGTGCCAGCGGAGGGGCAGGGGGAGAAGCCTATGGCTACACCTTC. This chain uses TRBV28 with TRBJ1-2, with 7 positions matching TRBD1. The CDR3 covers 15 residues. Germline loops: CDR1 MDHEN, CDR2 SYDVKM. V lost 8 bases, J lost 4 bases, and 13 bases stayed unmatched.

This clone was observed a few times. The chain carries TRBV10-3 and TRBJ2-2, with 10 bases that match TRBD1. From germline, CDR1 is ENHRY and CDR2 SYGVKD. The CDR3 is 16 amino acids. The ends lost 0 bases at V and 2 bases at J; junction bases unmatched: 0. The CDR3: CAISESTGGNTGELFF. The DNA of the CDR3 is TGTGCCATCAGTGAGTCGACAGGGGGCAACACCGGGGAGCTGTTTTTT.

The rearrangement links TRBV28 to TRBJ2-7; 7 bases align to TRBD1. The V and J ends lost 6 bases and 2 bases, in that order; junction bases with no gene match: 10. The germline V gene has CDR1 MDHEN and CDR2 SYDVKM. The CDR3 runs to 15 residues. CDR3 sequence (DNA): TGTGCCAGCAGCCGTAACCAGGGACAGCCCTACGAGCAGTACGTC. Its translation: CASSRNQGQPYEQYV.